The 22 T cell receptor beta chains below come from one sample, sequenced in a study of glioma-infiltrating T cells. Amplification of TCR alpha and beta CDR3 regions from RNA used iRepertoire nested multiplex PCR. TCRdb processed the multiplex PCR reads anew with MiXCR; each CDR3 protein has one entry. Counted here are 95,000 to 150,000 distinct CDR3 sequences, about 23% occurring once; the ten biggest clones make up about 16%. The sequenced sample consisted of glioma tissue, nonneoplastic brain tissue, or PBMCs (not recorded which). These receptor sequences come from a human donor with low-grade glioma or glioblastoma, undergoing nonglioma brain surgery, or in good health (not recorded which).

The chain employs TRBV30 and TRBJ1-1; D is unclear. Germline CDR1 and CDR2: GTSNPN and SVGIG (reference sequence). This CDR3 spans 15 amino acids. V was cut by 0 bases and J by 1 base, with 12 bases left in between. The DNA of the CDR3 is TGTGCCTGGAGTGTACTGGACCGGAGGAACACTGAAGCTTTCTTT. Its protein product is CAWSVLDRRNTEAFF.

Comments on this clonotype: This may be a read error: a much more frequent sequence differs by one nucleotide. This sequence joins TRBV20-1 and TRBJ1-2; 9 bases are a match to TRBD1. The length of the CDR3 is 15 residues. CDR1 and CDR2 (germline): DFQATT, SNEGSKA (reference sequence). CDR3 nucleotide sequence: TGCAGTGCTACCGCGGGACAGGGCCAATACTATGGCTACAACTTC. This encodes CSATAGQGQYYGYNF.

The V call is TRBV7-9, the J call TRBJ2-7; the match to TRBD2 covers 9 bases. The germline V gene encodes CDR1 SEHNR and CDR2 FQNEAQ (reference sequence). The V and J ends lost 8 bases and 2 bases, in that order; junction bases with no gene match: 10. This CDR3 has 15 amino acids. Here the CDR3 DNA reads TGTGCCAGCCTCGACGGGGCGGGGGGGGCCTACGAGCAGTACTTC. Its protein is CASLDGAGGAYEQYF. Variable domain in full (rest from reference TRBV7-9 and TRBJ2-7): DTGVSQNPRHKITKRGQNVTFRCDPISEHNRLYWYRQTLGQGPEFLTYFQNEAQLEKSRLLSDRFSAERPKGSFSTLEIQRTEQGDSAMYLCASLDGAGGAYEQYFGPGTRLTVT.

This clonotype was detected ten times or more. This chain joins TRBV7-9 and TRBJ2-2; possibly TRBD2 for D (6 bases). CDR3 length: 14 residues. Trimming cost V 5 bases and J 2 bases, with 9 bases left between them. Looked up from germline, CDR1 is SEHNR and CDR2 is FQNEAQ (reference sequence). The CDR3 sequence: CASSQGLNTGELFF. The CDR3 DNA reads TGTGCCAGCAGCCAGGGACTTAACACCGGGGAGCTGTTTTTT.

This clonotype was detected many times. The chain joins TRBV7-9 to TRBJ1-6, with D unclear. The CDR3 covers 13 residues. Germline values: CDR1 SEHNR, CDR2 FQNEAQ (reference sequence). The V gene lost 7 bases and the J gene lost 8 bases, with 12 bases spanning the gap. The CDR3 reads CASNSNIDSPLHF. Here the CDR3 DNA reads TGTGCCAGCAACTCGAACATAGATTCACCCCTCCACTTT.

This clonotype was detected many times. V and J are TRBV6-1 and TRBJ2-3, with a weak D call TRBD1 (6 bases). Trimming removed 5 bases from V and 5 bases from J, with 14 bases in between. CDR3 length: 14 residues. The germline V gene encodes CDR1 MNHNS and CDR2 SASEGT. The CDR3 loop reads CASSPTGRGDTQYF. The CDR3 nucleotides are TGTGCCAGCAGTCCGACAGGCCGGGGAGATACGCAGTATTTT.

This clonotype was detected many times. The chain carries TRBV6-1 and TRBJ2-7; D is tentatively TRBD1 or TRBD2 (6 bases each). The CDR3 has 13 amino acids. Trimming took 6 bases from V and 6 from J, leaving 15 bases between them. Per the germline V gene, CDR1 is MNHNS and CDR2 is SASEGT. The CDR3 nucleotides are TGTGCCAGCAGCCCGTCGGGGGCGATCGAGCAGTACTTC. Translated, it gives CASSPSGAIEQYF.

With respect to this clonotype: This may stem from a read error, because a much larger clone lies one nucleotide away. The chain employs TRBV2 and TRBJ1-5, with D uncertain. Trimming cost V 4 bases and J 0 bases, with 7 bases left between them. This CDR3 region has 14 residues. Looked up from germline, CDR1 is SNHLY and CDR2 is FYNNEI. CDR3 nucleotide sequence: TGTGCCAGCAGTGTGAGCATTAGCAATCAGCCCCAGCATTTT. Translated: CASSVSISNQPQHF.

Only a few counts were recorded for this clonotype. V gene TRBV19 combines with J gene TRBJ1-3, with D tentatively TRBD1 (5 bases). Trimming pared 3 bases from V and 2 bases from J, leaving 11 bases between. This CDR3 contains 15 residues. Germline CDR1 and CDR2: LNHDA and SQIVND (reference sequence). CDR3 sequence: CASSMGPGPGNTIYF. In DNA form, the CDR3 reads TGTGCCAGTAGTATGGGACCAGGGCCTGGAAACACCATATATTTT.

On this clonotype: A much larger clone is a single base away; this may be a read error. The chain uses TRBV3-1 and TRBJ2-3, with 7 positions matching TRBD1. V shed 10 bases and J 2 bases; nucleotides not matched to a gene: 9. Germline V gene lookup returns CDR1 LGHDT and CDR2 YNNKEL (reference sequence). The CDR3 spans 14 residues. The CDR3 DNA is TGTGCCATCAGTCCTACAGGGGTCACAGATACGCAGTATTTT. It encodes CAISPTGVTDTQYF.

Regarding this clonotype: At one end the junction does not follow the germline gene, possibly because of a read error. V usage is TRBV12-3 or TRBV12-4 and J usage is TRBJ1-6, with D uncertain. The length of the CDR3 is 14 residues. CDR3 loop: CASSLSALNPPLHF. The CDR3 nucleotides are TGTGCCAGCAGTTTATCGGCCCTTAATCCACCCCTCCACTTT.

Regarding this clonotype: A much larger clone differs by one base, so this may be a read error. This sequence joins TRBV12-3 or TRBV12-4 and TRBJ2-3, with D maybe TRBD2 (6 bases). Trimming removed 5 bases at V and 6 bases at J, with 18 bases between. The CDR3 length is 15 residues. The CDR3 DNA follows: TGTGCCAGCAGTCAACGTAGAGGGACTGAGGATACGCAGTATTTT. This encodes CASSQRRGTEDTQYF.

This clonotype has ten or more counts. V usage is TRBV28 and J usage is TRBJ1-2; D is unresolved. The CDR3 runs to 12 residues. CDR1 MDHEN and CDR2 SYDVKM come from the germline V gene. The ends were cut back, 6 bases at V and 5 bases at J, with 10 bases in the middle. Here the CDR3 reads CASSWAGYGYTF. In nucleotides, the CDR3 is TGTGCCAGCAGCTGGGCCGGGTATGGCTACACCTTC.

This clonotype was picked up many times. The V call is TRBV7-6, the J call TRBJ2-7; D perhaps matches TRBD2 (6 bases). Trimming removed 5 bases from V and 0 bases from J, with 11 bases in between. Per the germline V gene, CDR1 is SGHVS and CDR2 is FNYEAQ. The CDR3 is 14 residues long. The CDR3 sequence: CASSLRLDSYEQYF. As DNA, the CDR3 is TGTGCCAGCAGCCTCCGACTAGACTCCTACGAGCAGTACTTC.

This clonotype has ten or more counts. The chain recombines TRBV28 with TRBJ1-1; no clear D. Per the germline V gene, CDR1 is MDHEN and CDR2 is SYDVKM. The V end was cut by 1 base, the J end by 3 bases, with 9 bases between. There are 14 residues in the CDR3. Written as DNA, the CDR3 is TGTGCCAGCAGTTTATACCGGACTCACACTGAAGCTTTCTTT. It yields the protein CASSLYRTHTEAFF.

In its sample, this clonotype was seen a few times. The V gene is TRBV18, the J gene TRBJ1-6; no clear D gene. This CDR3 is 13 amino acids long. CDR1 is KGHSH, CDR2 LQKENI, per germline. V lost 3 bases to trimming and J lost 10 bases, with 10 bases between them. CDR3 protein: CASSPTTGSPLHF. The CDR3 DNA follows: TGTGCCAGCTCACCCACCACGGGCTCACCCCTCCACTTT. The variable domain in full, with the rest retrieved from reference TRBV18 and TRBJ1-6, is NAGVMQNPRHLVRRRGQEARLRCSPMKGHSHVYWYRQLPEEGLKFMVYLQKENIIDESGMPKERFSAEFPKEGPSILRIQQVVRGDSAAYFCASSPTTGSPLHFGNGTRLTVT.

This clonotype was recorded many times. The chain uses TRBV7-2 and TRBJ2-2; either TRBD1 or TRBD2 may supply D (5 bases each). Trimming pared 7 bases from V and 2 bases from J, leaving 11 bases between. Germline CDR1 and CDR2: SGHTA and FQGNSA. The CDR3 has 14 residues. The CDR3 DNA sequence: TGTGCCAGCAACGGGGCCATTAACACCGGGGAGCTGTTTTTT. Residues: CASNGAINTGELFF.

This clonotype has a handful of counts. This chain joins TRBV30 and TRBJ1-1, with 7 bases that match TRBD1. The V gene end was trimmed by 3 bases and the J gene end by 1 base; junction bases not matched to a gene: 2. Per the germline V gene, CDR1 is GTSNPN and CDR2 is SVGIG (reference sequence). The CDR3 totals 13 residues. CDR3 sequence: CAWRGQPNTEAFF. The CDR3 coding sequence is TGTGCCTGGAGGGGACAGCCGAACACTGAAGCTTTCTTT. Based on the CDR3 plus reference TRBV30 and TRBJ1-1, the full variable domain is SQTIHQWPATLVQPVGSPLSLECTVEGTSNPNLYWYRQAAGRGLQLLFYSVGIGQISSEVPQNLSASRPQDRQFILSSKKLLLSDSGFYLCAWRGQPNTEAFFGQGTRLTVV.

This clonotype has just a few counts. This chain connects TRBV24-1 to TRBJ2-1; 8 bases fit TRBD2. J was trimmed by 7 bases and V by 3 bases; bases with no gene match: 10. Germline V gene sequence: CDR1 KGHDR, CDR2 SFDVKD. The CDR3 has 16 amino acids. Here the CDR3 reads CATSDTVGGGNNEQFF. The CDR3 DNA follows: TGTGCCACCAGTGATACCGTCGGGGGGGGCAATAATGAGCAGTTCTTC.

On this clonotype: Since a much larger clone is just one base distant, this may be a read error. The gene calls are TRBV28 and TRBJ1-3; D gene unclear. CDR1 MDHEN and CDR2 SYDVKM come from the germline V gene. Trimming pared 9 bases from V and 0 bases from J, leaving 12 bases between. CDR3 length: 14 residues. CDR3 amino acids: CARSPSSSGNTIYF. The CDR3 bases are TGTGCCAGAAGCCCCAGCAGCTCTGGAAACACCATATATTTT.

At least ten counts were recorded for this clonotype. V and J are TRBV3-1 and TRBJ2-5, with a possible D match to TRBD1 (6 bases). Germline V lookup: CDR1 LGHDT, CDR2 YNNKEL (reference sequence). This CDR3 region has 13 residues. V lost 10 bases and J lost 1, with 13 bases in between. The CDR3 DNA is TGTGCCACTTCGGACAGACGCCAAGAGACCCAGTACTTC. It translates to CATSDRRQETQYF.

This clonotype showed up just once. CDR3 in amino acids: CASSLTSSGEAKNIQYF. CDR3 nucleotide sequence: TGTGCCAGCAGCTTAACGAGTAGCGGGGAAGCCAAAAACATTCAGTACTTC. The gene calls are TRBV7-3 and TRBJ2-4; 8 bases fit TRBD2. Trimming cost V 0 bases and J 0 bases; bases outside gene matches: 4. The CDR3 contains 17 residues. Germline V gene lookup returns CDR1 SGHTA and CDR2 FQGTGA.